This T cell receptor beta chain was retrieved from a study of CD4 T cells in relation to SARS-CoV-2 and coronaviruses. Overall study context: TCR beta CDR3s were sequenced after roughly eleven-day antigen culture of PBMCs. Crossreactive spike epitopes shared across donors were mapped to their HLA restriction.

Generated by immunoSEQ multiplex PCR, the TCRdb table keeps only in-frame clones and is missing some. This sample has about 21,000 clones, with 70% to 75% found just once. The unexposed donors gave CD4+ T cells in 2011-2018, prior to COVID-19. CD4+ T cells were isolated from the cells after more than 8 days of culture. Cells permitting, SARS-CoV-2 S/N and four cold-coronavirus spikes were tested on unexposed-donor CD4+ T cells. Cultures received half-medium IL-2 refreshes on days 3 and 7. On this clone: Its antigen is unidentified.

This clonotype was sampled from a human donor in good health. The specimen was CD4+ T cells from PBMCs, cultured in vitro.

CDR3 sequence (DNA): TGTGCCAGCAGCGTAGTTCAAGGGTTCTCTGGAAACACCATATATTTT. It yields the protein CASSVVQGFSGNTIYF. The V call is TRBV9, the J call TRBJ1-3; D ambiguous. V was pared by 0 bases and J by 0 bases, with 10 bases between. In germline, CDR1 is SGDLS, CDR2 YYNGEE. CDR3 length: 16 amino acids.